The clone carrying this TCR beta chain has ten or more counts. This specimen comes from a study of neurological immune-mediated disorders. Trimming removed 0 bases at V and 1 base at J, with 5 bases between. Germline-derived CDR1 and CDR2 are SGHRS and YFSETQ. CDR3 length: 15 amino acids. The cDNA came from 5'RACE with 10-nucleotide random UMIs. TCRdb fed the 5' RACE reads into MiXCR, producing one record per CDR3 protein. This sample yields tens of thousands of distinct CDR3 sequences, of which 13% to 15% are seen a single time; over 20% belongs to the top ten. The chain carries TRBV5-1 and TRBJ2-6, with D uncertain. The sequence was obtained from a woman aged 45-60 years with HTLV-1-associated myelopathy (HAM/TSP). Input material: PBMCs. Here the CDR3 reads CASSLAWSGANVLTF. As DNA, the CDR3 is TGCGCCAGCAGCTTGGCCTGGTCTGGGGCCAACGTCCTGACTTTC.